This record looks at one T cell receptor beta chain sequence and its context. Its specificity is not known. Among the donors, all were Caucasian adults who lived in Nashville, Tennessee. The data were obtained in a study of shared clonotypes between healthy human individuals. Study results and limitations: The study drew on few donors, limiting represented genetic and exposure-history diversity.

Deletions cut 2 bases from V and 0 bases from J, with 14 bases between. The CDR3 has 16 amino acids. Germline values: CDR1 MRHNA, CDR2 SNTAGT. The data were produced by immunoSEQ multiplex PCR, yet TCRdb's version contains in-frame clones alone and is incomplete. The table includes 2.3 million or so clones, 85% to 95% detected once. V gene TRBV6-4 combines with J gene TRBJ2-7; no clear D gene. The sequenced material came from naive CD4+ T cells from PBMCs. Subset indicated: CD45RA+ positively selected. This receptor was taken from a man aged 18 to 35 in good health. Some clones in this sample may be carry-over from other donors' samples. The DNA of the CDR3 is TGTGCCAGCAGTGACCCAGAGAAACCAAGCTCCTACGAGCAGTACTTC. The encoded protein is CASSDPEKPSSYEQYF.